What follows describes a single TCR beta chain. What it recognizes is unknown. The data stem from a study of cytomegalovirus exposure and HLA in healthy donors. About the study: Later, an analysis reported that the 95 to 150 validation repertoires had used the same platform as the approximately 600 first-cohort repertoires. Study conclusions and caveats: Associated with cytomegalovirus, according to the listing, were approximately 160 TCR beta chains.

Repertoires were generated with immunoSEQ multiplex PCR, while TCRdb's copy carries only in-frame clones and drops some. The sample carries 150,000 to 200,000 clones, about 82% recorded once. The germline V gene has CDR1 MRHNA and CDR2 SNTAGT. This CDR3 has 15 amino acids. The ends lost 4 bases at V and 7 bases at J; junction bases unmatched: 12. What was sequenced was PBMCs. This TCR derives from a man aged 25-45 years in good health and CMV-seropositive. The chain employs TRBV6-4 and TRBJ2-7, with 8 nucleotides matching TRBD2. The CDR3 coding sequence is TGTGCCAGCAGTGTTCTAGCGGGCGGATTGAGGGAGCAGTACTTC. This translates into CASSVLAGGLREQYF.